The rows below give T cell receptor beta chains drawn from one sample of a study of T cells in Graves' hyperthyroidism and ophthalmopathy. TCRdb passed the multiplex PCR reads through MiXCR, listing each CDR3 protein once. The table has 400,000 to 550,000 distinct CDR3 sequences, over 13% seen once; the top ten hold 15% to 20%. The sequencing input was blood. Receptor source: a woman aged 18-29 years with Graves' hyperthyroidism. The CDR3 runs from the conserved cysteine through the conserved F or W. The D gene is left open where the match is weak. Size is stated for part of the rows, as once, few or many counts, or as a class when the clone is expanded.

few | TRBJ2-1 | TRBV9 | . | TGTGCCAGCAGCTCGGTGGGGAGTACGCGTTACAATGAGCAGTTCTTC | CASSSVGSTRYNEQFF
. | TRBJ1-2 | TRBV4-1 | . | TGCGCCAGCAGCCAAGATCGTCGGACAGACTATGGCTACACCTTC | CASSQDRRTDYGYTF
few | TRBJ2-1 | TRBV12-3/TRBV12-4 | . | TGTGCCAGCATCCCGATGGCGGCCCCCCACAATGAGCAGTTCTTC | CASIPMAAPHNEQFF
. | TRBJ1-4 | TRBV7-9 | . | TGTGCCAGCAGCTTTGGCACCGGGAGGGAGTATGAAAAACTGTTTTTT | CASSFGTGREYEKLFF
few | TRBJ2-5 | TRBV7-9 | TRBD2 | TGTGCCAGCAGCCCGGGGGGGGCGGACCCCGGGTACTTC | CASSPGGADPGYF
few | TRBJ2-5 | TRBV7-9 | . | TGTGCCAGCATTGCCCAAGAGACCCAGTACTTC | CASIAQETQYF
many | TRBJ2-1 | TRBV2 | . | TGTGCCAGCAGTGAAACCAGTTTCGGGTCGTTCTCCTACAATGAGCAGTTCTTC | CASSETSFGSFSYNEQFF
many | TRBJ2-3 | TRBV6-6 | . | TGTGCCAGCAGTTACTCATTCAAGAAAAGGGGAACAGATACGCAGTATTTT | CASSYSFKKRGTDTQYF
. | TRBJ2-2 | TRBV6-5 | . | TGTGCCAGCAGTTACGGTGGGGCTCGCACCGGGGAGCTGTTTTTT | CASSYGGARTGELFF
. | TRBJ1-2 | TRBV19 | TRBD1 | TGTGCCAGTATAGACAGGGCGGACTATGGCTACACCTTC | CASIDRADYGYTF
few | TRBJ2-2 | TRBV7-7 | . | TGTGCTAGCAGCCACCCCTTTTCGGGAGCGGGCACCGGGGAGCTGTTTTTT | CASSHPFSGAGTGELFF
many | TRBJ2-3 | TRBV12-3/TRBV12-4 | TRBD2 | TGTGCCAGCAGTTTATCTAGCGGGTTGACAGATACGCAGTATTTT | CASSLSSGLTDTQYF
many | TRBJ1-4 | TRBV20-1 | . | TGCAGTGCTTTTGTAGGGATCGGGAGTGAAAAACTGTTTTTT | CSAFVGIGSEKLFF
many | TRBJ1-2 | TRBV5-1 | . | TGCGCCAGCAGCCCCGACCCATCGGGGGACTATGGCTACACCTTC | CASSPDPSGDYGYTF
many | TRBJ1-2 | TRBV6-1 | TRBD1 | TGTGCCAGCAGTCCCTCTTGGACAGGGGGCCATGGCTACACCTTC | CASSPSWTGGHGYTF
many | TRBJ2-1 | TRBV15 | . | TGTGCCACCAGCAGATACCGGGACGGCCACATTTACAATGAGCAGTTCTTC | CATSRYRDGHIYNEQFF
many | TRBJ1-2 | TRBV2 | TRBD1 | TGTGCCAGCAGAACACACCTCCTCAGGGGGACTAACTATGGCTACACCTTC | CASRTHLLRGTNYGYTF
many | TRBJ2-1 | TRBV2 | TRBD1 | TGTGCCAGCAAGGGGGACAGGGGGCTCTACAATGAGCAGTTCTTC | CASKGDRGLYNEQFF
many | TRBJ2-3 | TRBV12-3/TRBV12-4 | . | TGTGCCAGCAGTTTGGAAACAGATACGCAGTATTTT | CASSLETDTQYF
few | TRBJ2-1 | TRBV19 | TRBD2 | TGTGCCAGTAGGGGGGTAGCGGGAGATTACAATGAGCAGTTCTTC | CASRGVAGDYNEQFF
. | TRBJ1-1 | TRBV5-1 | TRBD1 | TGCGCCAGCAGCTTGGGACAGGGGGATGTCACTGAAGCTTTCTTT | CASSLGQGDVTEAFF
few | TRBJ2-1 | TRBV7-6 | TRBD2 | TGTGCCAGCAGCTCGACGGGACTAAGCTTCAATGAGCAGTTCTTC | CASSSTGLSFNEQFF
once | TRBJ2-3 | TRBV14 | . | TGTGCCAGCAGCCAACAGACAGGTCTGGGCACAGGTACGCAGTATTTT | CASSQQTGLGTGTQYF
many | TRBJ1-5 | TRBV30 | . | TGTGCCTGGAGTGTAGGGTCCAATCAGCCCCAGCATTTT | CAWSVGSNQPQHF
few | TRBJ1-6 | TRBV19 | . | TGTGCCAGTAGTATAGACCCGGGACCGACTTATAATTCACCCCTCCACTTT | CASSIDPGPTYNSPLHF
many | TRBJ1-2 | TRBV27 | . | TGTGCCAGCAGTTTAGAGGGGGGGCGTAATGGCTACACCTTC | CASSLEGGRNGYTF
many | TRBJ2-1 | TRBV9 | TRBD2 | TGTGCCAGCAGCGCTCGTCCGGGACTAGCGGGAGTTAGGAACAATGAGCAGTTCTTC | CASSARPGLAGVRNNEQFF
many | TRBJ2-1 | TRBV3-1 | . | TGTGCCAGCAGCTCGTCTAGGGGTAGTGAGCAGTTCTTC | CASSSSRGSEQFF
many | TRBJ2-1 | TRBV3-1 | TRBD2 | TGTGCCAGCAGCCGTGGCGGGAGGCCTTACAATGAGCAGTTCTTC | CASSRGGRPYNEQFF
many | TRBJ1-1 | TRBV30 | TRBD1 | TGTGCCTGGAGTAGAGACAGGGGGGACACTGAAGCTTTCTTT | CAWSRDRGDTEAFF
many | TRBJ2-1 | TRBV3-1 | TRBD2 | TGTGCCAGCAGTCGTACACTAGCGGCCCTCGGAGAGCAGTTCTTC | CASSRTLAALGEQFF
many | TRBJ1-2 | TRBV6-1 | . | TGTGCCAGCAGTGTCCGGGTCCCAACGGACTATGGCTACACCTTC | CASSVRVPTDYGYTF
few | TRBJ1-2 | TRBV19 | . | TGTGCCAGTAGTATAATAGGGTCCGGGGACTATGGCTACACCTTC | CASSIIGSGDYGYTF
. | TRBJ1-2 | TRBV9 | . | TGTGCCAGCAGCCCGCCGGGAAACTATGGCTACACCTTC | CASSPPGNYGYTF
. | TRBJ1-1 | TRBV24-1 | TRBD1 | TGTGCCACCAGTGATACAGGGGCTGAAGCTTTCTTT | CATSDTGAEAFF
many | TRBJ2-1 | TRBV19 | TRBD2 | TGTGCCAGTAAACCTAGCGGGAGTGGATCATACAATGAGCAGTTCTTC | CASKPSGSGSYNEQFF
many | TRBJ1-5 | TRBV7-8 | . | TGTGCCAGCAGCTTAGAAGTGAGGCAGACGGGCAATCAGCCCCAGCATTTT | CASSLEVRQTGNQPQHF
many | TRBJ1-1 | TRBV4-1 | . | TGCGCCAGCAGCCAAGATTGGGTCAGGGACGCTGAAGCTTTCTTT | CASSQDWVRDAEAFF